This T cell receptor (beta chain) is from a study of OX40 agonist ivuxolimab in advanced cancers. Study results and limitations: Some patients without response likewise showed low normalized clonal expansion.

V was cut by 4 bases and J by 4 bases, with 11 bases left in between. CDR3 length: 13 residues. Germline V gene sequence: CDR1 SGHTA, CDR2 FQGTGA. Using immunoSEQ multiplex PCR, the repertoire was profiled, and TCRdb retains in-frame clones only, with some absent. Of more than 45,000 clones in the sample, roughly 83% were seen once. At baseline, cycle 4 day 1, and cycle 7 day 1, blood was sampled. Turning to this clone: Its antigen is currently unknown.

The TCR was taken from an adult with an advanced solid tumor such as melanoma, head and neck, liver or kidney cancer. V usage is TRBV7-3 and J usage is TRBJ2-7; D may correspond to TRBD1 or TRBD2 (5 bases each). This sample comprised CD4+ or CD8+ T cells sorted from blood, obtained in a trial of the OX40 agonist ivuxolimab. The chain's CDR3 is CASSSHEGYEQYF. The CDR3 DNA is TGTGCCAGCAGCTCCCACGAGGGGTACGAGCAGTACTTC.